This T cell receptor beta chain was captured in a study of T cell responses to AZD1222 COVID-19 vaccine (dated by TCRdb to about 2021). The study in broad terms: AZD1222 recipients whose second dose came at about 4 weeks and those whose second dose came at about 12 weeks were combined into one group, since spike-specific TCR depth and breadth did not differ between the two schedules. A total of approximately 240 trial participants underwent TCR sequencing, of whom about 210 received two doses of AZD1222 and about 25 received two doses of the MenACWY control vaccine. Trial participants were enrolled by age into 18-55, 56-69 and 70-plus year subgroups, with about 150, 28 and 57 TCR-sequenced participants respectively.

The CDR3 regions of human TCRbeta chains were subjected to immunosequencing. The authors processed their data as follows. TCRs in the repertoires were matched against a reference library of SARS-CoV-2-specific TCRs that had been generated with the MIRA antigen-specificity platform. Breadth was defined as the fraction of unique TCRs that were SARS-CoV-2-associated, and depth was defined as the fraction of total T cells that were SARS-CoV-2-associated. Each spike-specific TCR was assigned to its reactive spike region and to a CD4 or CD8 class using the MIRA data. Log10-transformed breadth and depth values were compared by one-way ANOVA with Sidak's multiple comparisons tests. TCRdb limited this immuneACCESS table to in-frame rearrangements with V and J called. A share of clones is missing; checked studies link under half to unresolved V genes, and the rest is unexplained. That table supplies the V and J calls and clone size; D and trimming were determined from the DNA. The sample profile shows 45,000 to 60,000 clones; about 90% of them were found once. Roughly a sixth of the sample rests with the top ten.

A remark on this clone: Its antigen specificity is not known. Per-base quality was not reported, and no clone a single base away is much larger than it.

The time point tag for this specimen amounts to: baseline before first vaccination. Vaccinee samples were obtained from the UK trials COV001 and COV002, which included a single-blind randomized controlled phase 2/3 trial of AZD1222 (ChAdOx1 nCoV-19) in healthy adults. For TCRbeta chain sequencing, PBMC samples from trial participants were taken at day 0 and at day 28 after the second dose. The paper's findings and limits, for the study overall: The 56-69-year group was small, and its depth increase did not reach significance, likely because of low power. Conclusions about previously exposed vaccinees were limited because only five to seven AZD1222 recipients were SARS-CoV-2 seropositive at baseline. Reportedly, almost half of the unique spike-specific TCRs recognized epitopes lying outside the regions that are mutated in the B.1.351 and B.1.1.7 variants. Because no samples from the day 14 peak response were available, repertoires could be characterized only after the peak T cell response. Vaccine-associated CD4 TCRs spanned the whole spike protein, with dominant responses in regions 160-218 and 743-854. After two AZD1222 doses, spike-specific TCR breadth and depth were significantly higher than at day 0 and than in MenACWY recipients. Most participants were white British and females outnumbered males, and the authors suggested that clonal diversity may have been underestimated.

As encoded in the germline V gene, CDR1 is SGHTA while CDR2 is FQGNSA. The cysteine opens and the phenylalanine closes a CDR3 of 15 amino acids. The DNA shown is the 45-base CDR3, in frame from base 1. The junction shows trimming of 5 bases on V and 14 bases on J, and the gene matches do not reach 19 bases of it. The material was peripheral blood, obtained on day 0 of AZD1222 vaccination. This chain is built from TRBV7-2 and TRBJ2-3, and TRBD1 matches 7 of the central bases. The receptor comes from an adult in good health. The bases read TGTGCCAGCAGCATTAGAAGCAGGGGGACAGCTCCAGCGTATTTT. It specifies CASSIRSRGTAPAYF.